The 19 T cell receptor beta chains below were found in one sample sequenced in a study of T-cell reconstitution after alpha-beta-depleted transplantation in children. The library targeted TCRbeta and was prepared with unique molecular identifiers. TCRdb called the PCR reads again in MiXCR, with one record for every CDR3 protein. The table includes about 250,000 distinct CDR3 sequences, more than 20% detected once. The source material was PBMCs, mostly from graft donor cells, sampled 360 days after TCRalphabeta/CD19-depleted stem cell transplant. The receptor source for this set is a female patient between 2 and 15 years old who had a stem cell transplant for congenital amegakaryocytic thrombocytopenia, so the T cells may come from the graft donor.

The V and J genes are TRBV20-1 and TRBJ2-5; no firm D call. The CDR3 is 12 residues long. V was shortened by 6 bases and J by 0 bases, with 8 bases between the two germline ends. The germline CDR1 and CDR2 sequences are DFQATT and SNEGSKA (reference sequence). The CDR3 sequence is CSAGPYQETQYF. CDR3 nucleotides: TGCAGTGCAGGGCCGTACCAAGAGACCCAGTACTTC.

The chain links TRBV5-1 to TRBJ1-3; the D is unclear. There are 13 residues in the CDR3. Trimming stripped 4 bases from V and 5 bases from J, with 10 bases between. Looked up from germline, CDR1 is SGHRS and CDR2 is YFSETQ. The CDR3 here is CASSTGIRNTIYF. The CDR3 coding sequence is TGCGCCAGCAGCACGGGAATTCGAAACACCATATATTTT.

The chain employs TRBV28 and TRBJ2-1; 8 nucleotides agree with TRBD2. Looked up from germline, CDR1 is MDHEN and CDR2 is SYDVKM. The CDR3 is made up of 21 amino acids. The J segment lost 0 bases and the V segment lost 5 bases, leaving 21 bases of the junction unmatched. The chain's CDR3 is CASSHPTATETSGVSYNEQFF. The CDR3 DNA follows: TGTGCCAGCAGTCATCCAACGGCGACGGAAACTAGCGGCGTCTCCTACAATGAGCAGTTCTTC.

This clonotype was picked up a small number of times. The CDR3 sequence: CASRNRDGNEKLFF. The CDR3 coding sequence is TGTGCCAGCAGGAACCGGGACGGAAATGAAAAACTGTTTTTT. The chain recombines TRBV6-2 or TRBV6-3 with TRBJ1-4, with D tentatively TRBD1 (5 bases). The CDR3 is 14 amino acids. Germline V gene sequence: CDR1 MNHEY, CDR2 SVGEGT. V dropped 6 bases and J dropped 5 bases, with 13 bases sitting between them.

The chain is built from TRBV28 and TRBJ1-1; the D is unclear. CDR3 length: 15 residues. Germline V gene lookup returns CDR1 MDHEN and CDR2 SYDVKM. V lost 4 bases and J 6 bases, leaving 18 bases between the germline ends. The CDR3 sequence: CASSSITFGRAEAFF. As DNA, the CDR3 is TGTGCCAGCAGTTCGATTACCTTTGGTAGGGCTGAAGCTTTCTTT.

This clonotype was counted a few times. The genes are TRBV11-1 and TRBJ2-7; 7 nucleotides match TRBD1. Per the germline V gene, CDR1 is SGHAT and CDR2 is FQDESV (reference sequence). The V gene end was trimmed by 2 bases and the J gene end by 5 bases; junction bases not matched to a gene: 9. The CDR3 extends over 15 amino acids. CDR3 nucleotides: TGTGCCAGCAGCTTATGGCACAGGGGCATCCACGAGCAGTACTTC. Protein: CASSLWHRGIHEQYF.

The chain employs TRBV4-3 and TRBJ2-3; D unresolved. There are 14 residues in the CDR3. Trimming removed 1 base from V and 6 bases from J, with 11 bases in between. CDR1 is LGHNA and CDR2 is YSLEER in the germline V gene. CDR3 region: CASSQAPAPDTQYF. The DNA of the CDR3 is TGCGCCAGCAGCCAAGCCCCTGCCCCGGATACGCAGTATTTT.

This clonotype has a single count. The chain uses TRBV4-2 and TRBJ2-1; 8 bases match TRBD2. J was trimmed by 5 bases and V by 1 base; bases with no gene match: 4. Germline lookup yields CDR1 LGHNA and CDR2 YNFKEQ. CDR3 length: 15 amino acids. CDR3 DNA sequence: TGTGCCAGCAGCCAAGTGCGTAGCGGGGACAATGAGCAGTTCTTC. Amino acids: CASSQVRSGDNEQFF.

This clonotype appeared a few times. The chain carries TRBV3-1 and TRBJ1-6; 8 bases match TRBD1. Germline V gene data show CDR1 as LGHDT and CDR2 as YNNKEL (reference sequence). Trimming cost V 6 bases and J 13 bases; bases outside gene matches: 11. This CDR3 region has 14 residues. This CDR3 reads CASSLQTGGSPLHF. The CDR3 DNA reads as TGTGCCAGCAGTCTACAAACAGGGGGTTCGCCCCTCCACTTT.

This clonotype was observed a handful of times. The rearrangement links TRBV20-1 to TRBJ2-1, with TRBD2 identical over 11 bases. The CDR3 contains 15 residues. Germline CDR1 reads DFQATT; CDR2 reads SNEGSKA (reference sequence). The V segment lost 0 bases and the J segment 13 bases; nucleotides outside the gene matches: 11. Here the CDR3 DNA reads TGCAGTGCTAGAGACTTAGCGGGAGGGCCTCAGGTTCAGTTCTTC. It codes for CSARDLAGGPQVQFF.

The rearrangement joins TRBV7-9 to TRBJ2-7; D call uncertain. The CDR3 has 15 amino acids. V shed 3 bases and J shed 3 bases, with 15 bases lying between them. Per germline, CDR1 SEHNR and CDR2 FQNEAQ (reference sequence). This CDR3 is CASSFSRDIDYEQYF. The CDR3 coding sequence is TGTGCCAGCAGCTTTTCCCGAGACATAGACTACGAGCAGTACTTC.

In this sample, this clonotype turned up a few times. This chain connects TRBV10-3 to TRBJ2-2, with 11 bases matching TRBD1. The ends lost 8 bases at V and 6 bases at J; junction bases unmatched: 8. This CDR3 has 15 residues. Germline values: CDR1 ENHRY, CDR2 SYGVKD. In DNA, the CDR3 is TGTGCCATCTCGTCGGGGACAGGGGGGGCCGGGGAGCTGTTTTTT. Amino acid sequence: CAISSGTGGAGELFF.

This clonotype has just a few counts. The V and J genes are TRBV10-3 and TRBJ2-5, with D possibly matching TRBD1 (6 bases). The CDR3 has 16 residues. V lost 8 bases to trimming and J lost 5 bases, with 24 bases between them. In germline, CDR1 is ENHRY, CDR2 SYGVKD. Here the CDR3 DNA reads TGTGCCATCGGATGGGTGGGGGCAGTCCGGCGGGAGACCCAGTACTTC. This codes for CAIGWVGAVRRETQYF.

The gene calls are TRBV18 and TRBJ1-4; TRBD1 agrees at 9 bases. Germline-derived CDR1 and CDR2 are KGHSH and LQKENI. The CDR3 has 16 residues. J was trimmed by 5 bases and V by 3 bases; bases with no gene match: 7. This CDR3 is CASSPIAGTGNEKLFF. CDR3 coding DNA: TGTGCCAGCTCACCGATCGCCGGGACAGGGAATGAAAAACTGTTTTTT.

This clonotype has at least ten counts. The J gene is TRBJ2-1, the V gene TRBV7-3; D perhaps matches TRBD1 (8 bases). The CDR3 spans 15 residues. Germline lookup yields CDR1 SGHTA and CDR2 FQGTGA. The V end lost 5 bases, the J end lost 3 bases, and 14 bases lay between the germline ends. CDR3 in amino acids: CASSPAGTGYNEQFF. The DNA for the CDR3 is TGTGCCAGCAGCCCAGCGGGGACAGGCTACAATGAGCAGTTCTTC.

The genes are TRBV20-1 and TRBJ2-2; 8 bases fit TRBD2. There are 16 residues in the CDR3. The germline CDR1 and CDR2 sequences are DFQATT and SNEGSKA (reference sequence). The V segment lost 5 bases and the J segment 2 bases; nucleotides outside the gene matches: 10. DNA of the CDR3: TGCAGTGCTCACCACCCTGCGGGGGGCAACACCGGGGAGCTGTTTTTT. Translated: CSAHHPAGGNTGELFF.

This clonotype showed up just a few times. The rearrangement links TRBV6-6 to TRBJ2-1; 10 nucleotides align to TRBD1. V lost 4 bases to trimming and J lost 13 bases; unmatched junction nucleotides: 7. The CDR3 is 13 residues long. Germline V lookup: CDR1 MNHNY, CDR2 SVGAGI (reference sequence). CDR3 in amino acids: CASSLWDRGPQFF. For the CDR3, the DNA is TGTGCCAGCAGTTTATGGGACAGGGGCCCACAGTTCTTC.

This chain links TRBV20-1 with TRBJ2-5; a weak D match, TRBD1 (5 bases). V lost 5 bases, J lost 2 bases, and 18 bases lay in between. The CDR3 contains 15 residues. CDR1 and CDR2 from the germline V gene are DFQATT and SNEGSKA (reference sequence). CDR3 residues: CSAGKMTATQETQYF. DNA of the CDR3: TGCAGTGCTGGGAAAATGACAGCGACTCAAGAGACCCAGTACTTC.

A few counts support this clonotype. The V call is TRBV20-1, the J call TRBJ2-5; D not certain. The V and J ends lost 5 bases and 3 bases respectively, with 19 bases between them. The CDR3 is 15 amino acids. Germline V CDR1 and CDR2: DFQATT, SNEGSKA (reference sequence). This chain's CDR3 is CSASLNRAGKETQYF. Here the CDR3 DNA reads TGCAGTGCTTCACTAAATCGGGCCGGTAAAGAGACCCAGTACTTC.